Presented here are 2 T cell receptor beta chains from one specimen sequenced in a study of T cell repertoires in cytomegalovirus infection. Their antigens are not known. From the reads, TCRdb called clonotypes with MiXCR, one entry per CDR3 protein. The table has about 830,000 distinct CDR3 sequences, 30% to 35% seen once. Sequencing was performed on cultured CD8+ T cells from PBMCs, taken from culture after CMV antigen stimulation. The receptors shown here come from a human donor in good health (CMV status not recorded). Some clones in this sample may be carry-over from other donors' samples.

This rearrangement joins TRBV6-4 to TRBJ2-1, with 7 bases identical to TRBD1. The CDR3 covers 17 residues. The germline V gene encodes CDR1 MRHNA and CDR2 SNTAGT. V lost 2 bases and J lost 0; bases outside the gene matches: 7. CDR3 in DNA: TGTGCCAGCAGTGACGACCAGGGGGTGAGCTCCTACAATGAGCAGTTCTTC. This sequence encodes CASSDDQGVSSYNEQFF.

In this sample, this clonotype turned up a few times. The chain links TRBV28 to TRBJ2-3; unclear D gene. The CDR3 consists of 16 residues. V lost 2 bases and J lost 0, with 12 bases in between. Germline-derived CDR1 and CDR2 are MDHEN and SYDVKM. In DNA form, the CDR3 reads TGTGCCAGCAGTTTAGGGCTCGTCGGGAGCACAGATACGCAGTATTTT. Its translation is CASSLGLVGSTDTQYF.